Shown below are 4 T cell receptor beta chains from a single sample sequenced in a study of blood T cell repertoires in COVID-19. Clones were read by immunoSEQ multiplex PCR, and TCRdb kept only the in-frame ones, dropping some. This table holds approximately 150,000 clones, 70% to 90% found once. The sequencing input was peripheral blood. These receptor sequences come from a human donor in a cohort sampled during active COVID-19.

The chain employs TRBV7-8 and TRBJ2-5; 10 nucleotides match TRBD2. J gave up 1 base and V 1 base, and 6 bases lay outside the gene matches. From germline, CDR1 is SGHVS and CDR2 FQNEAQ. The CDR3 contains 17 residues. DNA of the CDR3: TGTGCCAGCAGCTTAGGGTCCCTAGCGGGGGCCCAAGAGACCCAGTACTTC. This codes for CASSLGSLAGAQETQYF.

The chain is built from TRBV7-6 and TRBJ2-5; D may be TRBD1 (6 bases). The CDR3 is 16 residues long. Trimming took off 5 bases at V and 2 bases at J, with 18 bases between the two ends. CDR1 SGHVS and CDR2 FNYEAQ come from the germline V gene. CDR3 sequence: CASSPGGGGPQETQYF. The CDR3 nucleotides are TGTGCCAGCAGCCCGGGCGGTGGGGGCCCACAAGAGACCCAGTACTTC.

The V gene is TRBV9, the J gene TRBJ2-7; D may be TRBD2 (6 bases). From germline, CDR1 is SGDLS and CDR2 YYNGEE. The CDR3 is 13 residues long. V dropped 4 bases and J dropped 10 bases, with 18 bases sitting between them. The CDR3 is CASSTRLAAPQYF. DNA for the CDR3: TGTGCCAGCAGCACTCGCTTAGCGGCCCCCCAGTACTTC. The whole variable domain, remainder taken from reference TRBV9 and TRBJ2-7, is DSGVTQTPKHLITATGQRVTLRCSPRSGDLSVYWYQQSLDQGLQFLIQYYNGEERAKGNILERFSAQQFPDLHSELNLSSLELGDSALYFCASSTRLAAPQYFGPGTRLTVT.

The chain has TRBV19 and TRBJ2-7; 9 bases line up with TRBD1. V lost 5 bases and J lost 6; bases outside the gene matches: 8. The CDR3 covers 14 residues. The V gene's germline CDR1 is LNHDA and CDR2 SQIVND (reference sequence). The CDR3 DNA follows: TGTGCCAGTAGTCTCGGGACAGGGTGGGGCGAGCAGTACTTC. Protein: CASSLGTGWGEQYF.